The following is a T cell receptor (beta chain) sequence with its context. TCRdb's table, derived via immunoSEQ multiplex PCR, lists solely in-frame clones and lacks some. The repertoire consists of fewer than 1.8 million clones, with approximately 98.5% occurring once and the leading ten covering 0.36%. This record belongs to a study of shared clonotypes between healthy human individuals. Germline V gives CDR1 MNHEY, CDR2 SVGAGI. V lost 6 bases, J lost 5 bases, and 9 bases stayed unmatched. This CDR3 is built from 15 residues. The source of this sequence is a man aged 30 to 39 in good health. V is TRBV6-5 and J is TRBJ2-1, with 8 bases lining up with TRBD1. Sample: naive CD4+ T cells sorted from blood. The sample's subset: CD45RA+ positively selected. The CDR3 DNA reads TGTGCCAGCAGCCTAACAGGGGGGAGGAACAATGAGCAGTTCTTC. Protein product: CASSLTGGRNNEQFF.